The T cell receptor (beta chain) under discussion was sequenced for a study of response to subunit inactivated influenza vaccine. General study findings and limits: Every seasonal influenza vaccination brings in few new T cells, the authors suggested.

At least ten counts were recorded for this clonotype. The antigen is not known. TCRdb analysed the RT-PCR reads with MiXCR anew, one entry per CDR3 protein. Of around 790,000 distinct CDR3 sequences listed, approximately 22% are singletons. The CDR3 runs 13 residues. Germline CDR1 is KGHDR and CDR2 is SFDVKD. V was pared by 7 bases and J by 5 bases, with 13 bases between. The clonotype was recovered from a man aged 45-60 years who received an inactivated influenza vaccine. This sample comprised PBMCs from blood, obtained around 5 days after vaccination. The chain joins TRBV24-1 to TRBJ2-5, with D possibly TRBD2 on 6 matching bases. CDR3 region: CATRSGAGETQYF. As DNA, the CDR3 is TGTGCCACCAGGTCGGGAGCTGGGGAGACCCAGTACTTC.